The sequence of this TCR beta chain was determined in a study of radiation and T cells in renal cell carcinoma. Study conclusions and caveats: In blood, top tumor clones expanded by 2 weeks, shrinking by 4.

Time point denoted: baseline pretreatment blood. The treatment denotes: 15 Gy SBRT to primary tumor, nephrectomy 4 weeks later. TCRdb's table, derived via immunoSEQ multiplex PCR, lists solely in-frame clones and lacks some. The profile shows 120,000 to 150,000 clones, less than 90% of them singletons. V lost 1 base and J 8 bases, leaving 5 bases between the germline ends. This CDR3 region has 11 residues. CDR1 is SNHLY and CDR2 is FYNNEI in the germline V gene. To note about this clone: What it recognizes is unknown.

The rearrangement joins TRBV2 to TRBJ1-1; D gene ambiguous. The material was blood, obtained from a patient whose treatment included radiotherapy and nephrectomy. This sequence originates from a woman aged 50 to 60 with renal cell carcinoma. The CDR3 loop is CASSEVKEAFF. Written as DNA, the CDR3 is TGTGCCAGCAGTGAAGTTAAGGAAGCTTTCTTT.